Listed below are T cell receptor beta chains from one sample, sequenced in a study of CD8 T cells in Susac syndrome. TCRdb independently ran MiXCR on the immunoSEQ multiplex PCR reads; one entry per CDR3 protein. Among around 300,000 distinct CDR3 sequences listed, 89% were seen once. Source material: CD8+ T cells from PBMCs. The receptors here all came from a human donor with multiple sclerosis. The conserved cysteine and the conserved F or W are not part of the CDR3 here. Each record gives: CDR3 protein, J gene, V gene.

CDR3: ASSQTGQKNTGELF; J: TRBJ2-2; V: TRBV4-3
CDR3: SVYLLDWGNNEQF; J: TRBJ2-1; V: TRBV29-1
CDR3: ASSSPGQSAYNEQF; J: TRBJ2-1; V: TRBV7-2
CDR3: ASSGQRSSYEQY; J: TRBJ2-7; V: TRBV19
CDR3: ASSYPGLAVPPVRRTDTQY; J: TRBJ2-3; V: TRBV6-2/TRBV6-3
CDR3: ASGTGINGYT; J: TRBJ1-2; V: TRBV7-6
CDR3: ASSQGLVSSGNTIY; J: TRBJ1-3; V: TRBV4-1
CDR3: ASSLTSGTGRFQGNQPQH; J: TRBJ1-5; V: TRBV3-1
CDR3: AGSGPGYEQY; J: TRBJ2-7; V: TRBV7-9
CDR3: ASSPQWRPNPSRSYGYT; J: TRBJ1-2; V: TRBV7-9
CDR3: SVEDWTGSGGTEAF; J: TRBJ1-1; V: TRBV29-1
CDR3: ASSLSLRHTEAF; J: TRBJ1-1; V: TRBV27
CDR3: ASSVGGQNYEQY; J: TRBJ2-7; V: TRBV2
CDR3: ASSPQDGNYGYT; J: TRBJ1-2; V: TRBV9
CDR3: ASSLGGTSSNEQF; J: TRBJ2-1; V: TRBV7-6
CDR3: SVEPGGTGTDTQY; J: TRBJ2-3; V: TRBV29-1
CDR3: AISAGTGTEAF; J: TRBJ1-1; V: TRBV10-3
CDR3: SARSGLGNTIY; J: TRBJ1-3; V: TRBV20-1
CDR3: STARSGGAYNEQF; J: TRBJ2-1; V: TRBV29-1
CDR3: ATSGGGGYNSPLH; J: TRBJ1-6; V: TRBV15
CDR3: ASTVGRGRDDEQF; J: TRBJ2-1; V: TRBV12-3/TRBV12-4
CDR3: SARTGLGQETQY; J: TRBJ2-5; V: TRBV20-1
CDR3: ASSLSLATKYTDTQY; J: TRBJ2-3; V: TRBV7-9
CDR3: ASSFSEYNEQF; J: TRBJ2-1; V: TRBV27
CDR3: ASSGEGYEQY; J: TRBJ2-7; V: TRBV18
CDR3: ASSPGRENTDTQY; J: TRBJ2-3; V: TRBV6-2/TRBV6-3
CDR3: SVEPRDRGYNEQF; J: TRBJ2-1; V: TRBV29-1
CDR3: ASSQDVQYEQY; J: TRBJ2-7; V: TRBV3-1
CDR3: ASNIGGTDEQY; J: TRBJ2-7; V: TRBV5-1
CDR3: ASSAGLGETQY; J: TRBJ2-5; V: TRBV9
CDR3: ASSFYGGELF; J: TRBJ2-2; V: TRBV7-3
CDR3: SARGSGGRQF; J: TRBJ2-1; V: TRBV20-1
CDR3: ASSYSVAGGPYEQY; J: TRBJ2-7; V: TRBV6-2/TRBV6-3
CDR3: ATRRTGNTEAF; J: TRBJ1-1; V: TRBV24-1
CDR3: ASTLDVGAREQF; J: TRBJ2-1; V: TRBV6-2/TRBV6-3
CDR3: SAGSGRDTDTQY; J: TRBJ2-3; V: TRBV20-1